One sample yielded the 22 T cell receptor beta chains listed below, sequenced in a study of shared clonotypes between healthy human individuals. Naive CD8 populations comprised CD45RO-negative cells positively selected for CCR7, excluding terminally differentiated effector memory CD45RA+ cells. Method: immunoSEQ multiplex PCR; TCRdb's copy keeps in-frame clones and lacks some. Among some 2 million clones listed, about 94% were seen once. The specimen sequenced was naive CD8+ T cells sorted from blood. Source of these receptors: a man between 18 and 29 years old in good health.

The J gene is TRBJ2-1, the V gene TRBV10-3; a possible D gene is TRBD2 (5 bases). V was cut by 4 bases and J by 2 bases, with 12 bases left in between. Germline CDR1 and CDR2: ENHRY and SYGVKD. CDR3 length: 15 residues. CDR3 in DNA: TGTGCCATCAGTGGAGGAGCGGCTCCCTACAATGAGCAGTTCTTC. This gives the protein CAISGGAAPYNEQFF.

CDR3 nucleotide sequence: TGTGCCAGCAGTTCATGGGAAAAACTGTTTTTT. Translation gives CASSSWEKLFF. The rearrangement joins TRBV28 to TRBJ1-4; unclear D gene. Trimming left V 4 bases short and J 8 bases short, with 5 bases between. The CDR3 contains 11 residues. Germline assignment: CDR1 MDHEN and CDR2 SYDVKM.

The chain links TRBV5-6 to TRBJ2-5; a possible D gene is TRBD1 (5 bases). In germline, CDR1 is SGHDT, CDR2 YYEEEE. V gave up 0 bases and J gave up 0 bases, with 12 bases separating them. The CDR3 is 16 residues long. The CDR3 nucleotides are TGTGCCAGCAGCTTGGAATTGCAGGGAAACCAAGAGACCCAGTACTTC. It is translated as CASSLELQGNQETQYF. Together with reference TRBV5-6 and TRBJ2-5, the CDR3 gives the full variable domain: DAGVTQSPTHLIKTRGQQVTLRCSPKSGHDTVSWYQQALGQGPQFIFQYYEEEERQRGNFPDRFSGHQFPNYSSELNVNALLLGDSALYLCASSLELQGNQETQYFGPGTRLLVL.

This chain links TRBV9 with TRBJ2-7, with 8 bases fitting TRBD2. Germline CDR1 reads SGDLS; CDR2 reads YYNGEE. The CDR3 sequence is 15 residues long. V gave up 0 bases and J gave up 4 bases; unmatched junction bases: 6. This chain's CDR3 is CASSVGFSGAYEQYF. The CDR3, as DNA: TGTGCCAGCAGCGTAGGTTTTAGCGGGGCTTACGAGCAGTACTTC.

The gene calls are TRBV7-9 and TRBJ2-1; 8 nucleotides match TRBD1. The CDR3 runs to 16 residues. J lost 4 bases, V lost 1 base, and 6 bases had no gene match. Germline V gene lookup returns CDR1 SEHNR and CDR2 FQNEAQ (reference sequence). This chain's CDR3 is CASSLVSGGRYNEQFF. The CDR3 coding sequence is TGTGCCAGCAGCTTAGTATCAGGGGGCCGGTACAATGAGCAGTTCTTC. The whole variable domain, filled in from reference TRBV7-9 and TRBJ2-1, reads DTGVSQNPRHKITKRGQNVTFRCDPISEHNRLYWYRQTLGQGPEFLTYFQNEAQLEKSRLLSDRFSAERPKGSFSTLEIQRTEQGDSAMYLCASSLVSGGRYNEQFFGPGTRLTVL.

The CDR3, as DNA: TGTGCCAGCAGCTTATCCTTAGCGGGAGTATCTAAGGAGACCCAGTACTTC. It yields the protein CASSLSLAGVSKETQYF. The rearrangement links TRBV7-9 to TRBJ2-5, with 9 bases matching TRBD2. This CDR3 has 17 residues. V was pared by 2 bases and J by 5 bases, with 12 bases of the junction left unmatched. Germline values: CDR1 SEHNR, CDR2 FQNEAQ (reference sequence).

To note about this clone: Other DNA variants within this sample encode the same CDR3. V usage is TRBV7-9 and J usage is TRBJ2-3, with D perhaps matching TRBD1 or TRBD2 (5 bases each). The CDR3 runs 15 residues. Per germline, CDR1 SEHNR and CDR2 FQNEAQ (reference sequence). V gave up 1 base and J gave up 1 base, with 9 bases separating them. The DNA for the CDR3 is TGTGCCAGCAGCTTAGGAGGGGAAGGCACAGATACGCAGTATTTT. It encodes CASSLGGEGTDTQYF.

The chain is built from TRBV27 and TRBJ1-1, with D possibly TRBD1 on 6 matching bases. The CDR3 has 15 amino acids. Germline CDR1 and CDR2: MNHEY and SMNVEV (reference sequence). Trimming removed 3 bases from V and 5 bases from J, with 16 bases in between. CDR3 in amino acids: CASSLAGEGYTEAFF. The CDR3 DNA follows: TGTGCCAGCAGTTTGGCAGGGGAAGGTTATACTGAAGCTTTCTTT.

J is TRBJ1-5 and V is TRBV28, with 7 bases matching TRBD1. The germline V gene encodes CDR1 MDHEN and CDR2 SYDVKM. This CDR3 is built from 14 residues. V lost 6 bases, J lost 3 bases, and 5 bases stayed unmatched. CDR3 in amino acids: CASSLGQANQPQHF. The CDR3 region has the DNA TGTGCCAGCAGCTTAGGACAGGCCAATCAGCCCCAGCATTTT.

This clone was picked up one time. This rearrangement joins TRBV5-1 to TRBJ2-5, with 7 nucleotides matching TRBD1. With V trimmed by 4 bases and J by 4 bases, 13 bases remained unmatched. CDR1 and CDR2 from the germline V gene are SGHRS and YFSETQ. The CDR3 is made up of 16 amino acids. The CDR3 loop is CASSTNPKGAAETQYF. CDR3 coding DNA: TGCGCCAGCAGCACCAACCCTAAGGGGGCGGCAGAGACCCAGTACTTC.

A single count supports this clone. The chain combines TRBV7-2 with TRBJ2-5; D remains unclear. This CDR3 region has 13 residues. Per the germline V gene, CDR1 is SGHTA and CDR2 is FQGNSA. V lost 5 bases to trimming and J lost 3 bases, with 10 bases between them. This CDR3 is CASSLDLEETQYF. The CDR3 DNA reads TGTGCCAGCAGCCTGGACCTTGAAGAGACCCAGTACTTC.

Remarks on this clone: Other DNA variants within this sample encode the same CDR3. The chain recombines TRBV9 with TRBJ1-6; 7 bases line up with TRBD1. CDR3 length: 13 residues. CDR1 and CDR2 from the germline V gene are SGDLS and YYNGEE. The ends lost 3 bases at V and 7 bases at J; junction bases unmatched: 1. In DNA form, the CDR3 reads TGTGCCAGCAGCGCAGGGGGAAATTCACCCCTCCACTTT. Translated: CASSAGGNSPLHF.

The J gene is TRBJ2-1, the V gene TRBV6-1; D call uncertain. Germline values: CDR1 MNHNS, CDR2 SASEGT. V was shortened by 2 bases and J by 8 bases, with 16 bases between the two germline ends. The CDR3 is made up of 15 amino acids. The DNA for the CDR3 is TGTGCCAGCAGTGAAATGACGGACCTACTGTATGAGCAGTTCTTC. This codes for CASSEMTDLLYEQFF.

This chain uses TRBV7-9 with TRBJ2-1; 8 bases agree with TRBD1. V lost 5 bases to trimming and J lost 3 bases; unmatched junction nucleotides: 6. This CDR3 spans 15 amino acids. CDR1 and CDR2 from the germline V gene are SEHNR and FQNEAQ (reference sequence). The CDR3 spells CASSLRTGIYNEQFF. Here the CDR3 DNA reads TGTGCCAGCAGCCTACGGACAGGGATCTACAATGAGCAGTTCTTC.

J is TRBJ2-3 and V is TRBV27; tentatively, D is TRBD1 (5 bases). Trimming left V 3 bases short and J 6 bases short, with 10 bases between. Germline V gene data show CDR1 as MNHEY and CDR2 as SMNVEV (reference sequence). The CDR3 is 13 amino acids. The CDR3 loop reads CASSFVGPDTQYF. CDR3 nucleotides: TGTGCCAGCAGTTTTGTGGGGCCGGATACGCAGTATTTT.

This sequence joins TRBV9 and TRBJ1-1; 7 nucleotides match TRBD1. The germline V gene encodes CDR1 SGDLS and CDR2 YYNGEE. V lost 5 bases and J lost 5; bases outside the gene matches: 6. The CDR3 consists of 13 residues. DNA of the CDR3: TGTGCCAGCAGGAGCTCAGGGGGTACTGAAGCTTTCTTT. Translating gives CASRSSGGTEAFF. The full variable domain, in which reference TRBV9 and TRBJ1-1 provide the parts outside the CDR3, is DSGVTQTPKHLITATGQRVTLRCSPRSGDLSVYWYQQSLDQGLQFLIQYYNGEERAKGNILERFSAQQFPDLHSELNLSSLELGDSALYFCASRSSGGTEAFFGQGTRLTVV.

The rearrangement uses TRBV9 and TRBJ1-2, with D possibly matching TRBD1 (5 bases). The CDR3 length is 15 residues. V lost 4 bases and J lost 4, with 17 bases in between. The V gene's germline CDR1 is SGDLS and CDR2 YYNGEE. Here the CDR3 DNA reads TGTGCCAGCAGCCCCGTCGGAGGGGCGGGCTATGGCTACACCTTC. Its protein is CASSPVGGAGYGYTF.

The V and J genes are TRBV7-9 and TRBJ2-5; 7 bases line up with TRBD1. The germline CDR1 and CDR2 sequences are SEHNR and FQNEAQ (reference sequence). This CDR3 spans 13 amino acids. The ends lost 5 bases at V and 5 bases at J; junction bases unmatched: 5. The CDR3 DNA follows: TGTGCCAGCAGCGAGACAGGGTCGGAGACCCAGTACTTC. Amino acid sequence: CASSETGSETQYF.

J is TRBJ1-2 and V is TRBV30; perhaps TRBD1 as D (5 bases). The germline gives CDR1 GTSNPN, CDR2 SVGIG (reference sequence). Trimming pared 3 bases from V and 7 bases from J, leaving 15 bases between. The CDR3 contains 13 residues. The CDR3 here is CAWRSDSSVGYTF. In DNA form, the CDR3 reads TGTGCCTGGAGGTCAGACAGCTCTGTTGGCTACACCTTC.

CDR3 protein: CASSPGQGTGGMATEAFF. CDR3 sequence (DNA): TGTGCCAGCAGTCCGGGACAGGGGACGGGGGGTATGGCCACTGAAGCTTTCTTT. The chain carries TRBV27 and TRBJ1-1; TRBD1 agrees at 10 bases. The CDR3 is 18 residues long. The V gene end was trimmed by 5 bases and the J gene end by 4 bases; junction bases not matched to a gene: 16. In germline, CDR1 is MNHEY, CDR2 SMNVEV (reference sequence).

This rearrangement joins TRBV13 to TRBJ2-3, with D maybe TRBD2 (6 bases). The CDR3 runs to 17 residues. Germline V gene sequence: CDR1 PRHDT, CDR2 FYEKMQ (reference sequence). Trimming pared 2 bases from V and 3 bases from J, leaving 18 bases between. DNA for the CDR3: TGTGCCAGCAGCTTATCCACCCGGGGGAGTGAGACAGATACGCAGTATTTT. As protein: CASSLSTRGSETDTQYF.

The chain couples TRBV11-2 to TRBJ2-5; tentatively, D is TRBD2 (5 bases). The CDR3 has 13 amino acids. Looked up from germline, CDR1 is SGHAT and CDR2 is FQNNGV. Trimming cost V 6 bases and J 5 bases, with 13 bases left between them. The CDR3 DNA follows: TGTGCCAGCAGACTAGGCCAAAGTGAGACCCAGTACTTC. It encodes CASRLGQSETQYF.